This is a list of T cell receptor beta chains from one sample in a study of blood T cell repertoires in COVID-19. TCRdb keeps only in-frame clones here, not all; method: immunoSEQ multiplex PCR. The sample records approximately 180,000 clones, about 87% being singletons. The specimen was peripheral blood. These TCRs come from a woman in her seventies with COVID-19, enrolled during active disease. CDR3s leave out the opening cysteine and the closing phenylalanine or tryptophan. D genes are given only for firm matches.

TRBV4-1,TRBJ1-5,-,ASSQDVRGNQPQH
TRBV3-1/TRBV3-2,TRBJ2-5,TRBD2,ASSQGGSGGETQY
TRBV29-1,TRBJ1-1,-,SVSLTGYEAF
TRBV18,TRBJ2-1,TRBD2,ASSDPSGRAANEQF
TRBV11-2,TRBJ2-7,TRBD1,ASSLRQGAPYEQY
TRBV18,TRBJ2-5,TRBD1,ASSPTGGGQETQY
TRBV5-1,TRBJ2-7,-,ASSYRRDLYEQY
TRBV7-9,TRBJ1-2,TRBD1,ASSLSYTGGYGYT
TRBV12-3/TRBV12-4,TRBJ1-1,TRBD1,ASSWGTEVAAF
TRBV30,TRBJ1-1,-,AWSVGSEAF